A single sample is the source of the 27 T cell receptor beta chains below, sequenced in a study of post-analysis software for immune sequencing data (dated by TCRdb to between 2014 and 2016). Beyond this particular receptor, the publication reports: Significantly higher frequencies in patients than in controls were found for roughly 5 TRBV segments, including TRBV5-6, TRBV5-1 and TRBV20-1.

Receptor libraries were prepared by PCR. Sequenced on an Illumina HiSeq 2500. To reduce PCR and sequencing biases, unique molecular identifiers were built into the TCR beta cDNA libraries. TCRdb cleaned the public reads at Q25 with fastp, built clones with MiXCR and kept in-frame beta chains. Each record represents a unique CDR3 protein, reported with the most common genes and DNA among its rows. In this sample the table shows some 240,000 distinct CDR3 sequences, 30% to 45% of which occur a single time. The top ten hold under 5.5% of the sample. No antigen has been identified for these receptors. Sequenced: blood. These receptors originate from a girl aged 5-17 years with multiple sclerosis.

A note on this clonotype: At one end, the junction sequence differs from germline, possibly due to a read error. The rearrangement joins TRBV4-1 to TRBJ1-3; D is possibly TRBD1 (6 bases). Germline-derived CDR1 and CDR2 are MGHRA and YSYEKL. This CDR3 contains 16 residues. The CDR3 reads CASSQEGGPTGNTIHF. The CDR3 nucleotides are TGCGCCAGCAGCCAAGAAGGGGGGCCAACTGGAAACACCATACATTTT.

The J gene is TRBJ1-1, the V gene TRBV4-3; D is possibly TRBD1 (6 bases). The CDR3 sequence is 15 residues long. Trimming left V 1 base short and J 1 base short, with 10 bases between. The germline CDR1 and CDR2 sequences are LGHNA and YSLEER. CDR3 nucleotides: TGCGCCAGCAGCCAAGGGGCGGGGGCGAACACTGAAGCTTTCTTT. Its translation is CASSQGAGANTEAFF.

This clonotype was seen ten or more times. The chain is built from TRBV29-1 and TRBJ2-1; TRBD2 is a possible D gene (5 bases). Trimming left V 4 bases short and J 7 bases short, with 14 bases between. The CDR3 length is 13 residues. Per germline, CDR1 SQVTM and CDR2 ANQGSEA. The CDR3 DNA follows: TGCAGCGTTGGGGGAAGAACTAGAAATGAGCAGTTCTTC. Translating it yields CSVGGRTRNEQFF.

This clonotype has just a few counts. A much larger clone differs from this one at a single base, so this may be a read error. The gene calls are TRBV7-3 and TRBJ2-5; weak D call: TRBD2 (5 bases). The V gene's germline CDR1 is SGHTA and CDR2 FQGTGA. This CDR3 region has 13 residues. V was cut by 5 bases and J by 11 bases, with 18 bases left in between. Written as DNA, the CDR3 is TGTGCCAGCAGCCCTGGAGCGGCCAATGAGCAGTACTTC. Translating it yields CASSPGAANEQYF.

In its sample, this clonotype was seen a few times. The rearrangement uses TRBV5-1 and TRBJ1-2; TRBD1 is a possible D gene (5 bases). The CDR3 extends over 14 amino acids. The ends were cut back, 1 base at V and 7 bases at J, with 14 bases in the middle. In germline, CDR1 is SGHRS, CDR2 YFSETQ. The CDR3 DNA reads as TGCGCCAGCAGCTTGCCTGGGGCGGACCGTGGCTACACCTTC. Amino acids: CASSLPGADRGYTF.

V gene TRBV19 combines with J gene TRBJ1-2, with a possible D match to TRBD1 (5 bases). The CDR3 has 15 residues. The V end lost 5 bases, the J end lost 2 bases, and 15 bases lay between the germline ends. CDR1 is LNHDA, CDR2 SQIVND, per germline (reference sequence). The CDR3 sequence: CASSVSGGANYGYTF. CDR3 sequence (DNA): TGTGCCAGTAGTGTTTCGGGGGGAGCGAACTATGGCTACACCTTC.

This chain uses TRBV6-2 or TRBV6-3 with TRBJ2-1, with a weak D call TRBD1 (5 bases). CDR3 length equals 15 residues. Germline V gene lookup returns CDR1 MNHEY and CDR2 SVGEGT. The V end was cut by 4 bases, the J end by 4 bases, with 14 bases between. Here the CDR3 DNA reads TGTGCCAGCAGTTCCCCTCTTGACAGTTACAATGAGCAGTTCTTC. Translating it yields CASSSPLDSYNEQFF.

This clonotype was detected many times. CDR3 sequence reads: CASSLAPGGGSSGANVLTF. DNA for the CDR3: TGTGCCAGCAGCTTAGCCCCGGGAGGGGGCTCATCTGGGGCCAACGTCCTGACTTTC. The gene calls are TRBV7-6 and TRBJ2-6, with D possibly matching TRBD2 (8 bases). V was cut by 0 bases and J by 1 base, with 16 bases left in between. The germline gives CDR1 SGHVS, CDR2 FNYEAQ. The CDR3 is 19 amino acids.

This chain connects TRBV7-2 to TRBJ2-3; no definite D call. This CDR3 spans 14 amino acids. With 1 base removed from V and 6 bases from J, the gap between germline ends came to 11 bases. Per the germline V gene, CDR1 is SGHTA and CDR2 is FQGNSA. CDR3 loop: CASSLGDLRDTQYF. In nucleotides, the CDR3 is TGTGCCAGCAGCTTAGGCGATCTTCGTGATACGCAGTATTTT.

The V call is TRBV4-3, the J call TRBJ2-3; 10 nucleotides line up with TRBD2. Germline V gene data show CDR1 as LGHNA and CDR2 as YSLEER. V trimming: 4 bases; J trimming: 3 bases; junction bases outside the gene matches: 7. The CDR3 contains 16 residues. CDR3 DNA: TGCGCCAGCAGCCCCGATGCTAGCGGGAGAACAGATACGCAGTATTTT. Its protein product is CASSPDASGRTDTQYF.

The chain has TRBV12-3 or TRBV12-4 and TRBJ1-2; no reliable D call. CDR3 length: 16 amino acids. The V end lost 7 bases, the J end lost 0 bases, and 18 bases lay between the germline ends. This chain's CDR3 is CASNLGRAAPNYGYTF. The CDR3 DNA reads TGTGCCAGCAACCTTGGCCGGGCCGCTCCTAACTATGGCTACACCTTC.

This clonotype occurred many times. This chain links TRBV5-5 with TRBJ2-7; D gene unclear. Looked up from germline, CDR1 is SGHKS and CDR2 is YYEKEE (reference sequence). This CDR3 region has 17 residues. V lost 2 bases to trimming and J lost 5 bases, with 23 bases between them. CDR3 sequence: CASSFQQVRVGVDEQYF. The CDR3 DNA sequence: TGTGCCAGCAGCTTTCAGCAGGTAAGGGTAGGAGTCGACGAGCAGTACTTC.

This clonotype came up a few times. This chain links TRBV27 with TRBJ1-5, with a weak D call TRBD1 (5 bases). Per germline, CDR1 MNHEY and CDR2 SMNVEV (reference sequence). This CDR3 region has 15 residues. V lost 2 bases and J 4 bases, leaving 12 bases between the germline ends. As DNA, the CDR3 is TGTGCCAGCAGTTTAGGGGCGTTGGGGAATCAGCCCCAGCATTTT. Translation gives CASSLGALGNQPQHF.

Ten or more counts support this clonotype. The chain links TRBV3-1 to TRBJ1-2; the D gene is possibly TRBD1 (5 bases). The CDR3 length is 15 residues. Germline V gives CDR1 LGHDT, CDR2 YNNKEL (reference sequence). V was cut by 1 base and J by 2 bases, with 11 bases left in between. The CDR3: CASSQVGGMNYGYTF. The CDR3 DNA reads TGTGCCAGCAGCCAAGTGGGGGGGATGAACTATGGCTACACCTTC.

V usage is TRBV7-9 and J usage is TRBJ2-1; D remains ambiguous. The J call may be in error: the DNA end matches TRBJ2-7 better. The CDR3 sequence is 16 residues long. Per germline, CDR1 SEHNR and CDR2 FQNEAQ (reference sequence). CDR3 bases: TGTGCCAGCAGCTTAGCTGCGGTGCGTTCCTACAATGAGCAGTACTTC. It specifies CASSLAAVRSYNEQYF.

This clonotype was detected a few times. V gene TRBV13 combines with J gene TRBJ1-6; possibly TRBD1 for D (6 bases). The CDR3 covers 14 residues. The V end was cut by 8 bases, the J end by 9 bases, with 17 bases between. From germline, CDR1 is PRHDT and CDR2 FYEKMQ (reference sequence). The CDR3 loop reads CASVLWTESSPLHF. CDR3 in DNA: TGTGCCAGCGTGCTTTGGACAGAAAGTTCACCCCTCCACTTT.

This clonotype was observed at least ten times. This chain connects TRBV15 to TRBJ2-3, with TRBD2 identical over 14 bases. Unmatched junction bases numbered 3, after V lost 3 bases and J lost 4 bases. Germline V gene lookup returns CDR1 LNHNV and CDR2 YYDKDF (reference sequence). The CDR3 has 16 residues. This chain's CDR3 is CATSSPTSGGADTQYF. CDR3 nucleotides: TGTGCCACCAGCAGCCCGACTAGCGGGGGGGCAGATACGCAGTATTTT.

This clonotype was seen repeatedly, ten times or more. V and J are TRBV20-1 and TRBJ2-7; D possibly corresponds to TRBD2 (6 bases). This CDR3 region has 15 residues. CDR1 DFQATT and CDR2 SNEGSKA come from the germline V gene (reference sequence). The ends were cut back, 5 bases at V and 3 bases at J, with 20 bases in the middle. CDR3 residues: CSASGGGVRNYEQYF. The CDR3 bases are TGCAGTGCTTCCGGAGGAGGGGTTCGCAACTACGAGCAGTACTTC.

CDR3 bases: TGTGCCAGCAGCTTTACGGACAATGAGCAGTTCTTC. Its translation is CASSFTDNEQFF. The chain uses TRBV7-9 and TRBJ2-1; the D is unclear. The CDR3 sequence is 12 residues long. Deletions cut 3 bases from V and 5 bases from J, with 5 bases between. CDR1 and CDR2 (germline): SEHNR, FQNEAQ (reference sequence).

This clonotype was counted once. V and J are TRBV6-5 and TRBJ2-1; 15 positions agree with TRBD2. Germline CDR1 MNHEY, CDR2 SVGAGI. Losses at the gene ends were 2 bases for V and 1 base for J; bases not matched to a gene: 15. The CDR3 length is 22 residues. CDR3 amino acids: CASSYVPPGLGTSGGSYNEQFF. Written as DNA, the CDR3 is TGTGCCAGCAGTTACGTCCCGCCGGGGTTAGGGACTAGCGGGGGGTCCTACAATGAGCAGTTCTTC.

As regards this clonotype: A clone one base away is much larger, so this may be a read error. The chain is built from TRBV3-1 and TRBJ2-5, with D hard to call. This CDR3 has 15 residues. CDR1 LGHDT and CDR2 YNNKEL come from the germline V gene (reference sequence). Trimming stripped 4 bases from V and 5 bases from J, with 17 bases between. CDR3: CASSPYPQTEETQYF. As DNA, the CDR3 is TGTGCCAGCAGCCCCTATCCCCAGACGGAGGAGACCCAGTACTTC.

In the case of this clonotype: The junction does not match germline at one end; this may be a read error. The rearrangement joins TRBV7-9 to TRBJ2-1, with D tentatively TRBD1 or TRBD2 (5 bases each). Looked up from germline, CDR1 is SEHNR and CDR2 is FQNEAQ (reference sequence). The CDR3 has 14 amino acids. The CDR3 sequence is CASSWGRDHNEQVF. In DNA form, the CDR3 reads TGTGCCAGCAGCTGGGGAAGGGACCACAATGAGCAGGTCTTC.

A few counts support this clonotype. This sequence joins TRBV6-1 and TRBJ1-5; D is unresolved. This CDR3 contains 12 residues. Germline V gene sequence: CDR1 MNHNS, CDR2 SASEGT. The germline V and J ends were trimmed by 5 bases and 5 bases, with 7 bases remaining between them. CDR3 in DNA: TGTGCCAGCAGTCGGGGAGATCAGCCCCAGCATTTT. The encoded protein is CASSRGDQPQHF.

The J gene is TRBJ2-3, the V gene TRBV6-4; 8 positions agree with TRBD2. Trimming removed 3 bases from V and 2 bases from J; junction bases left unmatched: 4. The CDR3 is made up of 15 amino acids. Germline CDR1 reads MRHNA; CDR2 reads SNTAGT. CDR3 sequence: CASSELAEPTDTQYF. CDR3 nucleotide sequence: TGTGCCAGCAGTGAACTAGCGGAGCCCACAGATACGCAGTATTTT.

Turning to this clonotype: A read error may be the cause here, since a much bigger clone is one base away. This chain connects TRBV5-1 to TRBJ2-3; 12 bases line up with TRBD2. CDR1 is SGHRS and CDR2 is YFSETQ in the germline V gene. The CDR3 covers 17 residues. The CDR3 region is CTSSKRTSGGRTDTQYF. DNA for the CDR3: TGCACCAGCAGCAAACGAACTAGCGGGGGGCGCACAGATACGCAGTATTTT.

This clonotype occurred a few times. One base away lies a much larger clone, so this may be a sequencing read error. The chain joins TRBV9 to TRBJ2-5; 8 nucleotides match TRBD1. The germline gives CDR1 SGDLS, CDR2 YYNGEE. V shed 0 bases and J 0 bases; nucleotides not matched to a gene: 10. CDR3 size: 18 residues. The CDR3 DNA sequence: TGTGCCAGCAGCGTAGCTCTCCCGGGACAGGTGTACCAAGAGACCCAGTACTTC. Protein product: CASSVALPGQVYQETQYF.

The chain has TRBV28 and TRBJ1-2; 10 bases are a match to TRBD1. This CDR3 has 14 amino acids. V lost 6 bases to trimming and J lost 8 bases; unmatched junction nucleotides: 9. Germline V gene sequence: CDR1 MDHEN, CDR2 SYDVKM. The CDR3 protein is CASSLTTGGGGYTF. The CDR3 coding sequence is TGTGCCAGCAGCCTTACGACAGGGGGCGGAGGCTACACCTTC.